This T cell receptor beta chain originates from a study of blood T cell repertoires in COVID-19. Overall study context: T cells, B-cell-depleted T cells, or PBMCs provided the cDNA or gDNA that served as material.

Germline CDR1 and CDR2: SGHAT and FQNNGV. Unmatched junction bases numbered 3, after V lost 1 base and J lost 6 bases. The CDR3 covers 15 residues. In the authors' workflow: Counts of nucleated cells, estimated from reference gene primer amplification, were obtained. Only in-frame clones appear in the TCRdb table, and some are missing; sequencing was by immunoSEQ multiplex PCR. The V and J calls and clone size come from that table; D and trimming were worked out from the DNA. The sample lists hundreds of thousands of clones; 87% were seen once. Recovered participants had two consecutive negative NP/OP PCR tests, healthcare professional clearance, or symptom resolution.

V gene TRBV11-2 combines with J gene TRBJ2-2; 9 nucleotides line up with TRBD1. This receptor was taken from a woman between 35 and 50 years old who had recovered from COVID-19. Sample: PBMCs or T cells enriched from blood (not recorded which). The CDR3 reads CASSLVWTGAGELFF. CDR3 DNA sequence: TGTGCCAGCAGCTTAGTGTGGACAGGGGCCGGGGAGCTGTTTTTT.